The T cell receptor (beta chain) described here comes from a study of T cells after yellow fever vaccination. Whole-study context: Fractions low in cell number were prepared with SMART-Seq v4 Ultra Low Input.

By 5'RACE template switching, TCR cDNA was produced, with a universal primer site and UMIs added in the process. TCRdb itself ran the 5' RACE reads through MiXCR, one entry per CDR3 protein. Here the sample spans 300,000 to 350,000 distinct CDR3 sequences, approximately 4% being singletons. J lost 4 bases, V lost 6 bases, and 4 bases had no gene match. Germline values: CDR1 MNHEY, CDR2 SVGAGI. CDR3 length: 15 amino acids. Sequencing used PBMCs, obtained 15 days after the yellow fever booster vaccination. This rearrangement joins TRBV6-5 to TRBJ2-1; 12 bases fit TRBD2. The origin of this receptor is a man aged 18-30 years who received the YFV17D yellow fever vaccine. CDR3 region: CASRKGTSGYNEQFF. CDR3 coding DNA: TGTGCCAGCAGGAAAGGGACTAGCGGGTACAATGAGCAGTTCTTC.